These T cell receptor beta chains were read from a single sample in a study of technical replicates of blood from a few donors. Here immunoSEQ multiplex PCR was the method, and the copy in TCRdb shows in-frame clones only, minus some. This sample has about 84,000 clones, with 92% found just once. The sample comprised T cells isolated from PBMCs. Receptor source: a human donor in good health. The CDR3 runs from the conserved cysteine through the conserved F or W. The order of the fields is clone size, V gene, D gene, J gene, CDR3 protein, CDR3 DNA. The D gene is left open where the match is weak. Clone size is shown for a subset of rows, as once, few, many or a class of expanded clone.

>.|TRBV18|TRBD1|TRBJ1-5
CASSPYRGGQPQHF
TGTGCCAGCTCACCCTACAGGGGAGGACAGCCCCAGCATTTT
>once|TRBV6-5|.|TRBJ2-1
CASSYSDINNEQFF
TGTGCCAGCAGTTACAGTGACATAAACAATGAGCAGTTCTTC
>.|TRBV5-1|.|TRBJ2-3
CASRWGDGSTDTQYF
TGCGCCAGCAGGTGGGGGGACGGGAGCACAGATACGCAGTATTTT
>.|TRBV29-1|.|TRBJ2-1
CSARMVEEDGVEQFF
TGCAGCGCCCGAATGGTTGAGGAGGATGGTGTTGAGCAGTTCTTC
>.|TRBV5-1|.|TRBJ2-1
CASSMDWGEQFF
TGCGCCAGCAGTATGGACTGGGGTGAGCAGTTCTTC
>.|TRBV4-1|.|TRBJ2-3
CASSPLLSSKQYF
TGCGCCAGCAGCCCACTTCTAAGTTCTAAACAGTATTTT
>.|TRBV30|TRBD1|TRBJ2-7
CAWGHGTGSYEQYF
TGTGCCTGGGGGCACGGGACAGGGTCCTACGAGCAGTACTTC
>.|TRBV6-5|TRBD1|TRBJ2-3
CASSYRTGTTDTQYF
TGTGCCAGCAGTTACCGGACAGGGACCACAGATACGCAGTATTTT
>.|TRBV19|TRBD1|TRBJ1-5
CASSILTGGFNQPQHF
TGTGCCAGTAGTATTTTGACAGGGGGTTTTAATCAGCCCCAGCATTTT
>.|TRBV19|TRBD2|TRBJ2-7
CASSVDSRGEASYEQYF
TGTGCCAGTAGTGTTGACAGTCGGGGGGAGGCTTCCTACGAGCAGTACTTC
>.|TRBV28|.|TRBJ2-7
CASSLVGDSYEQYF
TGTGCCAGCAGTTTGGTCGGGGATTCCTACGAGCAGTACTTC
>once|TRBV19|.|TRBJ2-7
CASRSGDEQYF
TGTGCCAGTAGATCCGGGGATGAGCAGTACTTC
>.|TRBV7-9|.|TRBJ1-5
CASSVGGGEQPQHF
TGTGCCAGCAGCGTAGGTGGTGGGGAGCAGCCCCAGCATTTT
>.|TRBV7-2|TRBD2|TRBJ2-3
CASSLGLAGATDTQYF
TGTGCCAGCAGCTTGGGACTAGCGGGGGCCACAGATACGCAGTATTTT
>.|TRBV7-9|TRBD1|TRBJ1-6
CASGGQGSSPLHF
TGTGCCTCTGGTGGACAGGGGTCCTCACCCCTCCACTTT
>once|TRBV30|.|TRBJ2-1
CAWSLSGVVEQFF
TGTGCCTGGAGTTTGTCAGGCGTCGTTGAGCAGTTCTTC
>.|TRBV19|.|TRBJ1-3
CASRETVGNTIYF
TGTGCCAGTAGGGAGACCGTCGGAAACACCATATATTTT
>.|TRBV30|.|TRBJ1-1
CAWSVHSNTEAFF
TGTGCCTGGAGTGTCCACAGCAACACTGAAGCTTTCTTT
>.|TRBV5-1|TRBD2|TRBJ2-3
CASSLGGLARLTRGTDTQYF
TGCGCCAGCAGCTTGGGAGGACTAGCGCGCCTTACGCGAGGAACAGATACGCAGTATTTT
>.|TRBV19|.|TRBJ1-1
CASSIGQSNTEAFF
TGTGCCAGTAGTATTGGACAGTCGAACACTGAAGCTTTCTTT
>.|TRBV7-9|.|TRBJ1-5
CASSSTRGNQPQHF
TGTGCCAGCAGCTCTACCCGAGGCAATCAGCCCCAGCATTTT
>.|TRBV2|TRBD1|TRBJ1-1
CASSDRENTEAFF
TGTGCCAGCAGCGACAGGGAGAACACTGAAGCTTTCTTT
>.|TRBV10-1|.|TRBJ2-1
CASSPDRGEQFF
TGCGCCAGCAGTCCGGATCGGGGTGAGCAGTTCTTC
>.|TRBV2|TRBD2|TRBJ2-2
CASTSGTNTGELFF
TGTGCCAGCACCAGCGGGACGAACACCGGGGAGCTGTTTTTT
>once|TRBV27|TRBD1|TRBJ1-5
CASRGDRDRAVNNQPQHF
TGTGCCAGCAGGGGCGACCGGGACAGGGCCGTGAACAATCAGCCCCAGCATTTT
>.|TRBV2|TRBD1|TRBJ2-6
CASRPGTGGQVGSGANVLTF
TGTGCCAGCAGGCCCGGGACAGGGGGTCAGGTTGGCTCTGGGGCCAACGTCCTGACTTTC
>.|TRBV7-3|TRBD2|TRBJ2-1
CASSLLAGDHGPDEQFF
TGTGCCAGCAGCTTACTTGCGGGGGACCACGGCCCCGATGAGCAGTTCTTC
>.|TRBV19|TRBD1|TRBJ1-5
CASSIVGQGARQPQHF
TGTGCCAGTAGTATAGTCGGACAGGGGGCGCGTCAGCCCCAGCATTTT
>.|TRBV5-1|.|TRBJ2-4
CASSLDRVGGKNIQYF
TGCGCCAGCAGCTTGGACAGGGTGGGCGGCAAAAACATTCAGTACTTC
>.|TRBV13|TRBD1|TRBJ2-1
CASSFTTGGEQFF
TGTGCCAGCAGCTTTACGACAGGGGGTGAGCAGTTCTTC
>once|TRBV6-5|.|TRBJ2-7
CASSTSVAGVFEQYF
TGTGCCAGCAGTACATCCGTGGCCGGGGTATTCGAGCAGTACTTC
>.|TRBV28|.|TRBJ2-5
CASSPTIERGETQYF
TGTGCCAGCAGTCCTACCATCGAACGGGGGGAGACCCAGTACTTC
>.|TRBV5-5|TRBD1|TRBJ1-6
CASSSQGSNSPLHF
TGTGCCAGCAGCTCACAGGGGAGCAATTCACCCCTCCACTTT
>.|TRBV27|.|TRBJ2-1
CASSLVSLDEQFF
TGTGCCAGCAGTTTAGTTAGTTTGGATGAGCAGTTCTTC
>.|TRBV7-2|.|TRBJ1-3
CASSSSILSGNTIYF
TGTGCCAGCAGCTCGAGCATTCTCTCTGGAAACACCATATATTTT
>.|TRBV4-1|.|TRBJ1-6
CASSQDRSAGGLSNSPLHF
TGCGCCAGCAGCCAAGATCGATCGGCAGGTGGTCTCTCAAATTCACCCCTCCACTTT
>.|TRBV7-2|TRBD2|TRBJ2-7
CASSLAGGPEQYF
TGTGCCAGCAGCTTAGCGGGAGGGCCCGAGCAGTACTTC
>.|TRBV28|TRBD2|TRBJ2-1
CASSSRTSPVYNEQFF
TGTGCCAGCAGTTCCCGGACTAGCCCTGTTTACAATGAGCAGTTCTTC
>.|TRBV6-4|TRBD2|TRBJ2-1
CASSDSTSGYNEQFF
TGTGCCAGCAGTGACTCGACTAGCGGGTACAATGAGCAGTTCTTC
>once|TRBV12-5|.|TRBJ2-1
CASGSSKSSYNEQFF
TGTGCTAGTGGTTCCTCCAAGAGCTCCTACAATGAGCAGTTCTTC
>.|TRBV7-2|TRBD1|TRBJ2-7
CASSLAIGTVREQYF
TGTGCCAGCAGTTTAGCCATCGGGACAGTCCGCGAGCAGTACTTC
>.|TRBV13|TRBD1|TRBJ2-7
CASSDRVGEQYF
TGTGCCAGCAGCGACAGGGTAGGCGAGCAGTACTTC
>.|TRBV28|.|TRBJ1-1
CATRGPNTEAFF
TGTGCCACCAGGGGCCCGAACACTGAAGCTTTCTTT
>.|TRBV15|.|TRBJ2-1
CATSSRRNGDEQFF
TGTGCCACCAGCTCCCGACGGAACGGGGATGAGCAGTTCTTC
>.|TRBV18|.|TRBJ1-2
CASADGPTGYTF
TGTGCCAGCGCAGATGGGCCTACTGGCTACACCTTC
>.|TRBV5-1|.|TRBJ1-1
CASSLTVLTGNTEAFF
TGCGCCAGCAGCTTAACCGTCCTAACAGGGAACACTGAAGCTTTCTTT
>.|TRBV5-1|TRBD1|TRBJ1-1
CASSGGQGTEAFF
TGCGCCAGCAGCGGCGGACAGGGAACTGAAGCTTTCTTT
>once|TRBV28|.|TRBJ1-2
CASSLNGQLYGYTF
TGTGCCAGCAGTTTAAATGGGCAGCTCTATGGCTACACCTTC
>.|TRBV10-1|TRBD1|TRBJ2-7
CASSAGGRYEQYF
TGCGCCAGCAGTGCAGGGGGTAGATACGAGCAGTACTTC
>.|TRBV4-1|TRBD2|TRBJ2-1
CASSQGLAGENEQFF
TGCGCCAGCAGCCAAGGACTAGCGGGGGAAAATGAGCAGTTCTTC
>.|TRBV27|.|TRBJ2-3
CASSYEGGTTDTQYF
TGTGCCAGCAGTTATGAGGGGGGGACCACAGATACGCAGTATTTT
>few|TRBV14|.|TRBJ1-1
CASSQDSIRNTEAFF
TGTGCCAGCAGCCAAGATAGCATTCGTAACACTGAAGCTTTCTTT